This T cell receptor beta chain was sequenced in a study of blood T cell repertoires in COVID-19. Study as a whole: Researchers got acute and convalescent COVID-19 samples from the United States, Italy and Spain.

Original methodology: Counts of nucleated cells, estimated from reference gene primer amplification, were obtained. Clones were read by immunoSEQ multiplex PCR, and TCRdb kept only the in-frame ones, dropping some. D and trimming were read from the DNA, whereas the V and J calls and clone size are those reported in that table. The sample lists a few hundred thousand clones, less than 90% occurring once. V lost 3 bases to trimming and J lost 14 bases; unmatched junction nucleotides: 17. The CDR3 is made up of 15 amino acids. Germline assignment: CDR1 SGDLS and CDR2 YYNGEE. Sequencing was performed on PBMCs or T cells enriched from blood (not recorded which). The receptor's source is a middle-aged woman who had recovered from COVID-19. The chain recombines TRBV9 with TRBJ1-2; 9 bases fit TRBD1. The CDR3 sequence: CASSALLGGQGGTTF. CDR3 DNA sequence: TGTGCCAGCAGCGCACTCCTTGGGGGACAGGGAGGAACGACCTTC.